This is a list of T cell receptor beta chains from one sample in a study of blood T cell repertoires in COVID-19. TCRdb's copy holds only in-frame clones and misses some; the assay was immunoSEQ multiplex PCR. The data hold some 150,000 clones, with roughly 84% observed a single time. The sample was peripheral blood. The receptors here all came from a man in his 60s with COVID-19, enrolled during active disease. Each CDR3 is given with its conserved first and last residue. Each record gives: J gene, D gene, V gene, clone size, CDR3 protein, CDR3 DNA. A D gene is named only where the DNA matches it firmly. Rows may omit the clone size; those that give it use once, few, many or a size class.

j_call: TRBJ2-1
d_call: -
v_call: TRBV11-3
clone_size: -
cdr3_aa: CASSLGLRNYNEQFF
cdr3_nt: TGTGCCAGCAGCTTAGGACTGCGTAACTACAATGAGCAGTTCTTC

j_call: TRBJ1-5
d_call: -
v_call: TRBV9
clone_size: -
cdr3_aa: CASSGSRGDQPQHF
cdr3_nt: TGTGCCAGCAGCGGGTCCAGGGGAGACCAGCCCCAGCATTTT

j_call: TRBJ1-1
d_call: -
v_call: TRBV28
clone_size: -
cdr3_aa: CASSYQAIRNTEAFF
cdr3_nt: TGTGCCAGCAGCTACCAGGCGATAAGGAACACTGAAGCTTTCTTT

j_call: TRBJ1-2
d_call: TRBD1
v_call: TRBV29-1
clone_size: -
cdr3_aa: CSAIDRGNYGYTF
cdr3_nt: TGCAGCGCGATAGACAGGGGTAACTATGGCTACACCTTC

j_call: TRBJ1-5
d_call: TRBD1
v_call: TRBV6-5
clone_size: -
cdr3_aa: CASWDRARGNQPQHF
cdr3_nt: TGTGCCAGCTGGGACAGGGCTAGGGGCAATCAGCCCCAGCATTTT

j_call: TRBJ1-2
d_call: TRBD1
v_call: TRBV29-1
clone_size: -
cdr3_aa: CSVEDPDRGDYGYTF
cdr3_nt: TGCAGCGTTGAAGATCCGGACAGGGGGGACTATGGCTACACCTTC

j_call: TRBJ1-1
d_call: -
v_call: TRBV28
clone_size: -
cdr3_aa: CASSFLTGRAFF
cdr3_nt: TGTGCCAGCAGCTTCCTAACGGGTAGGGCTTTCTTT

j_call: TRBJ2-2
d_call: -
v_call: TRBV4-2
clone_size: -
cdr3_aa: CASSRGAVNTGELFF
cdr3_nt: TGTGCCAGCTCCCGGGGAGCGGTGAACACCGGGGAGCTGTTTTTT

j_call: TRBJ1-6
d_call: -
v_call: TRBV5-1
clone_size: few
cdr3_aa: CASSTIQGSNSPLHF
cdr3_nt: TGCGCCAGCAGCACTATACAGGGATCAAATTCACCCCTCCACTTT

j_call: TRBJ1-2
d_call: TRBD1
v_call: TRBV7-9
clone_size: -
cdr3_aa: CASSKGQGNGYTF
cdr3_nt: TGTGCCAGCAGCAAGGGACAGGGGAATGGCTACACCTTC

j_call: TRBJ1-1
d_call: TRBD1
v_call: TRBV6-1
clone_size: -
cdr3_aa: CASSEDVVGTGSFEAFF
cdr3_nt: TGTGCCAGCAGTGAAGATGTAGTAGGGACAGGGTCGTTTGAAGCTTTCTTT

j_call: TRBJ2-3
d_call: TRBD1
v_call: TRBV18
clone_size: -
cdr3_aa: CASSPRGQELTDTQYF
cdr3_nt: TGTGCCAGCTCACCACGGGGACAGGAATTAACAGATACGCAGTATTTT

j_call: TRBJ1-1
d_call: TRBD1
v_call: TRBV29-1
clone_size: -
cdr3_aa: CSVGQGASAEAFF
cdr3_nt: TGCAGCGTCGGACAGGGGGCAAGCGCTGAAGCTTTCTTT

j_call: TRBJ1-5
d_call: TRBD1
v_call: TRBV6-5
clone_size: -
cdr3_aa: CASSNDRGYQPQHF
cdr3_nt: TGTGCCAGCAGCAATGACAGGGGATATCAGCCCCAGCATTTT

j_call: TRBJ1-4
d_call: -
v_call: TRBV7-9
clone_size: -
cdr3_aa: CASSLSGATNEKLFF
cdr3_nt: TGTGCCAGCAGCTTATCAGGGGCGACTAATGAAAAACTGTTTTTT

j_call: TRBJ2-7
d_call: TRBD1
v_call: TRBV15
clone_size: -
cdr3_aa: CATSRDGTATYEQYF
cdr3_nt: TGTGCCACCAGCAGAGATGGGACAGCAACCTACGAGCAGTACTTC

j_call: TRBJ2-7
d_call: TRBD1
v_call: TRBV11-2
clone_size: -
cdr3_aa: CASSTSDRGLRNEQYF
cdr3_nt: TGTGCCAGCAGCACCTCGGACAGGGGGCTAAGGAACGAGCAGTACTTC

j_call: TRBJ2-1
d_call: -
v_call: TRBV7-3
clone_size: few
cdr3_aa: CASSLTRGAHNEQFF
cdr3_nt: TGTGCCAGCAGCTTGACCCGGGGGGCTCACAATGAGCAGTTCTTC

j_call: TRBJ2-3
d_call: TRBD2
v_call: TRBV9
clone_size: -
cdr3_aa: CASSVEWEGVGDTQYF
cdr3_nt: TGTGCCAGCAGCGTAGAGTGGGAGGGAGTCGGAGATACGCAGTATTTT

j_call: TRBJ2-3
d_call: -
v_call: TRBV1
clone_size: -
cdr3_aa: CTSSQKSRGGGCDTQYF
cdr3_nt: TGCACCAGCAGCCAGAAATCGAGGGGGGGCGGATGTGATACGCAGTATTTT

j_call: TRBJ1-1
d_call: TRBD1
v_call: TRBV10-3
clone_size: -
cdr3_aa: CAIAGQGGTEAFF
cdr3_nt: TGTGCCATAGCAGGACAGGGTGGGACTGAAGCTTTCTTT

j_call: TRBJ1-2
d_call: -
v_call: TRBV6-5
clone_size: -
cdr3_aa: CASSPTANYGYTF
cdr3_nt: TGTGCCAGCAGTCCCACAGCTAACTATGGCTACACCTTC

j_call: TRBJ2-7
d_call: TRBD2
v_call: TRBV2
clone_size: -
cdr3_aa: CASSSSGRAYEQYF
cdr3_nt: TGTGCCAGCAGCAGTAGCGGGAGGGCCTACGAGCAGTACTTC

j_call: TRBJ2-3
d_call: -
v_call: TRBV21-1
clone_size: -
cdr3_aa: CASSKGGRTRDHLDTQYF
cdr3_nt: TGTGCCAGCAGCAAAGGGGGCCGGACTAGGGATCATTTGGATACGCAGTATTTT

j_call: TRBJ1-4
d_call: -
v_call: TRBV7-2
clone_size: -
cdr3_aa: CASRAQVLDSEKLFF
cdr3_nt: TGTGCCAGCAGAGCACAGGTCTTAGACAGTGAAAAACTGTTTTTT